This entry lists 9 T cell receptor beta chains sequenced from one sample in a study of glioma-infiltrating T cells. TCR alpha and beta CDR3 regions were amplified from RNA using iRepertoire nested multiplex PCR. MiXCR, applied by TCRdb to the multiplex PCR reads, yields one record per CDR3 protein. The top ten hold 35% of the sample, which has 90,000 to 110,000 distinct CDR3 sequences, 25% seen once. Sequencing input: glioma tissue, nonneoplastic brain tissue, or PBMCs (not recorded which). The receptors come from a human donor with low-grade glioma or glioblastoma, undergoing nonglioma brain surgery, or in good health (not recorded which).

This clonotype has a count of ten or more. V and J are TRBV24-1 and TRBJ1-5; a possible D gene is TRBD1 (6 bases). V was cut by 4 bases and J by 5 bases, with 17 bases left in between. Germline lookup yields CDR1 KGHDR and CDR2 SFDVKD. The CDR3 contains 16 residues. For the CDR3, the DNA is TGTGCCACCAGTGACGGCGGCAGGGGTGGGGATCAGCCCCAGCATTTT. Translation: CATSDGGRGGDQPQHF.

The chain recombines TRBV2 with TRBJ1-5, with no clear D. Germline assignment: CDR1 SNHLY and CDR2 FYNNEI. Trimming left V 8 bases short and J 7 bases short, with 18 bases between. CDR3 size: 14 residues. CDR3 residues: CASSLEGVGQPQHF. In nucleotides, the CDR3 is TGTGCCAGCTCCTTAGAGGGAGTAGGCCAGCCCCAGCATTTT.

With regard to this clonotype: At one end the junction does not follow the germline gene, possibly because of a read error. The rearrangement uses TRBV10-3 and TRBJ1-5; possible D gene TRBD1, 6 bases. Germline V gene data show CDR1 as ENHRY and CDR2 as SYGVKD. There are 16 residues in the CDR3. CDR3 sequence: CAISDPQGYSNHPQHF. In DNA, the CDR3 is TGTGCCATCAGTGACCCACAGGGTTATAGCAATCATCCCCAGCATTTT.

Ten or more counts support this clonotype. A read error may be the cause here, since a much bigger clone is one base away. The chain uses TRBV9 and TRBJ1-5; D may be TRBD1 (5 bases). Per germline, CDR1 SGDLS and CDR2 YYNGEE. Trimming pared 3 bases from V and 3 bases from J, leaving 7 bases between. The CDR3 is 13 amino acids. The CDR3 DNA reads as TGTGCCAGCAGCGAAGGGGTCAATCAGCCCCAGCATTTT. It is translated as CASSEGVNQPQHF.

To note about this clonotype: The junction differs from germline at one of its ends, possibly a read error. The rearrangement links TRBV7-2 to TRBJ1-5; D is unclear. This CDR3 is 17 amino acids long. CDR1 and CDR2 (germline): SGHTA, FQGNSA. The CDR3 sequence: CASDLVGTPNSDQPQHF. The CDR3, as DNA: TGTGCCAGCGACCTCGTCGGTACGCCGAATAGCGATCAGCCCCAGCATTTT.

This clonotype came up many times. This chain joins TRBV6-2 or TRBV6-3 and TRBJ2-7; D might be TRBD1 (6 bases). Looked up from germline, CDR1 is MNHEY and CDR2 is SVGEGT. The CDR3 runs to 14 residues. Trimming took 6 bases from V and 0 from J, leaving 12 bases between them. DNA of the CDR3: TGTGCCAGCAGCCCGGACAGCAACTCCTACGAGCAGTACTTC. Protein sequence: CASSPDSNSYEQYF.

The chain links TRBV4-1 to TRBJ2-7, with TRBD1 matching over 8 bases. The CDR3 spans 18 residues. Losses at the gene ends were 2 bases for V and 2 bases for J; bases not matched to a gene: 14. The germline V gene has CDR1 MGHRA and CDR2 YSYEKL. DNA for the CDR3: TGCGCCAGCAGCCAAAGGGAAATACAGGGGGTGCCTCCCTACGAGCAGTACTTC. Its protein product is CASSQREIQGVPPYEQYF.

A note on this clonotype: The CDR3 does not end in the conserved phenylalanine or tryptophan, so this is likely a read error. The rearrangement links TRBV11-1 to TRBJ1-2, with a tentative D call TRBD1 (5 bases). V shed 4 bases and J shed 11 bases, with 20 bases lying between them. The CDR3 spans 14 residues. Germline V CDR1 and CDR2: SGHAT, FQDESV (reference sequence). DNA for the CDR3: TGTGCCAGCAGCTATGAGCAGTCGTATCGGGGGTACACCTGT. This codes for CASSYEQSYRGYTC.

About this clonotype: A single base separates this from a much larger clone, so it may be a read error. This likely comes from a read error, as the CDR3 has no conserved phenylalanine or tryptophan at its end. In DNA form, the CDR3 reads TGTGCCAGCAGCCACGGACAGTTAAGCAATCAGCCCCAGCATTTA. The encoded protein is CASSHGQLSNQPQHL. The chain is built from TRBV7-9 and TRBJ1-5; a weak D match, TRBD1 (6 bases). The CDR3 is made up of 15 amino acids. Germline V CDR1 and CDR2: SEHNR, FQNEAQ (reference sequence). V lost 5 bases and J lost 1, with 12 bases in between.